A single sample is the source of the 2 T cell receptor beta chains below, sequenced in a study of T cells after yellow fever vaccination. TCRdb redid the calling of the 5' RACE reads with MiXCR, one entry per CDR3 protein. Altogether about 120,000 distinct CDR3 sequences are present, roughly 15% being singletons, with the ten largest covering 40% to 45%. This specimen consisted of CD8+ T cells sorted from PBMCs, obtained 5 days after the yellow fever booster vaccination. Every receptor here comes from a man younger than 35 who received the YFV17D yellow fever vaccine.

This chain uses TRBV12-3 or TRBV12-4 with TRBJ2-1; D might be TRBD1 or TRBD2, each matching 6 bases. The ends were cut back, 3 bases at V and 15 bases at J, with 15 bases in the middle. The CDR3 length is 12 residues. CDR3 region: CASSLGGPDTFF. DNA for the CDR3: TGTGCCAGCAGTTTGGGGGGCCCGGATACGTTCTTC.

The V gene is TRBV5-1, the J gene TRBJ1-1; D is unresolved. V was trimmed by 2 bases and J by 4 bases, leaving 12 bases between them. Germline-derived CDR1 and CDR2 are SGHRS and YFSETQ. The CDR3 runs 14 residues. This chain's CDR3 is CASSFDPGGTEAFF. The DNA for the CDR3 is TGCGCCAGCAGCTTTGACCCGGGAGGCACTGAAGCTTTCTTT.